Listed here is a single TCR beta chain. Antigen specificity is unknown. This CDR3 region has 15 residues. Germline trimming cut 4 bases from V and 0 bases from J; bases unmatched to any gene: 4. Germline-derived CDR1 and CDR2 are SGDLS and YYNGEE. The sample originates from a study of cytomegalovirus exposure and HLA in healthy donors. The PCR contained 60 Vbeta and 13 Jbeta primers. The assay was immunoSEQ multiplex PCR, and TCRdb's table has in-frame clones only and misses some. This table holds around 76,000 clones. Study-wide results and limits: Later analysis suggested links between common viral pathogens and several top significant clusters.

V usage is TRBV9 and J usage is TRBJ2-3, with 8 nucleotides matching TRBD1. The source of this sequence is a man aged 35 to 55 in good health and CMV-seronegative. The material sequenced was PBMCs. CDR3 nucleotides: TGTGCCAGCAGCACTCGACAGGGGAGCACAGATACGCAGTATTTT. Encoded protein: CASSTRQGSTDTQYF.